This paragraph reports one TCR beta chain. This clonotype has at least ten counts. Its antigen target is currently unknown. No quality values exist for individual bases; no much larger clone is one base distant. The data originate from a study of T cell repertoires in cytomegalovirus infection (dated by TCRdb to about 2019). About the investigation overall: The HLA type of each donor mattered for the analysis, because public TCR beta signatures pointed to carriage of CMV infection along with the matching HLA type. The paper as a whole reports these results and caveats: The ex vivo response was dominated by HLA-C-restricted CMV-specific TCR beta clonotypes, which also provided the single most frequent clonotype in two of eight donors. Cumulative frequency of public TCR beta family members discriminated carriers of CMV infection plus the relevant HLA type in this cohort and an independent approximately 370-donor cohort.

Sequencing used an Illumina HiSeq 1500. TCRdb applied fastp at Q25 and MiXCR to the public reads, then kept only in-frame beta chains. Identical CDR3 protein sequences are pooled into one entry, listed with their most common genes and DNA. The sample includes some 350,000 distinct CDR3 sequences, with 15% to 20% observed a single time. The ten most abundant clones make up around 10% of the sample. Trimming takes 0 bases off V and 7 bases off J; junction bases not matched to a gene: 5. The cysteine opens and the phenylalanine closes a CDR3 of 15 amino acids. Only the CDR3 DNA stays, 45 bases, in frame from base 1. From the germline V gene, CDR1 is LGHNA and CDR2 is YNFKEQ.

Sequencing used PBMCs. Recombination joined TRBV4-2 with TRBJ2-3, with 9 junctional bases fitting TRBD2. The clonotype was recovered from a human donor in good health (CMV status not recorded). Some clones in this sample may be carry-over from other donors' samples. CDR3 protein: CASSQESGGPYTQYF. The DNA reads as follows: TGTGCCAGCAGCCAAGAAAGCGGGGGGCCTTATACGCAGTATTTT.